A selection of T cell receptor beta chains follows, all from one sample in a study of cytomegalovirus exposure and HLA in healthy donors. The assay was immunoSEQ multiplex PCR, and TCRdb's table has in-frame clones only and misses some. The table has 150,000 to 180,000 clones, around 79% seen once. Sequencing was carried out using PBMCs. These receptors originate from a man aged 25-40 years in good health and CMV-seropositive. Both conserved end residues are part of each CDR3. The D gene is left open where the match is weak. Part of the rows lack a size; the others show once, few, many or a class for expanded clones.

NA	TRBD2	TRBV9	TRBJ2-3	CASSVDQRGSTDTQYF	TGTGCCAGCAGCGTAGACCAGCGGGGGAGCACAGATACGCAGTATTTT
NA	NA	TRBV7-3	TRBJ2-7	CASSLSPGEQQYF	TGTGCCAGCAGCTTAAGCCCAGGCGAACAGCAGTACTTC
NA	NA	TRBV5-1	TRBJ2-3	CASSPRGASTDTQYF	TGCGCCAGCAGCCCCCGGGGGGCAAGCACAGATACGCAGTATTTT
NA	TRBD2	TRBV12-5	TRBJ2-1	CASGLSGSSYNEQFF	TGTGCTAGTGGCCTTAGCGGGAGCTCCTACAATGAGCAGTTCTTC
once	NA	TRBV30	TRBJ2-2	CAWSQWGATGELFF	TGTGCCTGGAGTCAGTGGGGAGCCACCGGGGAGCTGTTTTTT
NA	TRBD2	TRBV6-4	TRBJ2-7	CASSDSGGWVSYEQYF	TGTGCCAGCAGTGACTCGGGGGGGTGGGTTTCCTACGAGCAGTACTTC
once	TRBD1	TRBV5-4	TRBJ1-2	CASSLDVGQGYYGYTF	TGTGCCAGCAGCTTGGATGTGGGACAGGGCTACTATGGCTACACCTTC
NA	TRBD2	TRBV19	TRBJ2-3	CASNPLAGSGGKTDTQYF	TGTGCCAGTAACCCCCTAGCGGGATCGGGGGGTAAAACAGATACGCAGTATTTT
NA	NA	TRBV10-3	TRBJ2-2	CAISPPHTGNTGELFF	TGTGCCATCAGTCCTCCCCATACAGGGAACACCGGGGAGCTGTTTTTT
NA	NA	TRBV5-1	TRBJ1-5	CASSLGGIASNQPQHF	TGCGCCAGCAGCTTGGGAGGGATCGCGAGCAATCAGCCCCAGCATTTT
NA	TRBD1	TRBV5-4	TRBJ1-1	CASSSGQGVTEAFF	TGTGCCAGCAGCTCGGGACAGGGGGTTACTGAAGCTTTCTTT
few	NA	TRBV9	TRBJ1-2	CASSPSGQDYGYTF	TGTGCCAGCAGCCCCTCTGGACAAGACTATGGCTACACCTTC
NA	TRBD1	TRBV11-1	TRBJ1-1	CASSLGNRGTEAFF	TGTGCCAGCAGCTTAGGGAACAGGGGCACTGAAGCTTTCTTT
NA	TRBD2	TRBV5-5	TRBJ2-1	CASSLAPVAGTYNEQFF	TGTGCCAGCAGCTTGGCCCCAGTAGCGGGGACTTACAATGAGCAGTTCTTC
NA	NA	TRBV5-1	TRBJ2-5	CASSDPGLSGIQAETQYF	TGCGCCAGCAGCGACCCGGGACTTTCCGGAATTCAGGCAGAGACCCAGTACTTC
NA	NA	TRBV30	TRBJ1-5	CAWSVDSVGPQHF	TGTGCCTGGAGTGTAGACAGTGTTGGGCCCCAGCATTTT
NA	TRBD1	TRBV7-4	TRBJ2-7	CASTPSRCWDRVFYEQYF	TGTGCCAGCACCCCCTCCCGCTGCTGGGACAGGGTTTTCTACGAGCAGTACTTC
once	NA	TRBV27	TRBJ2-5	CASSIPGQQETQYF	TGTGCCAGCAGTATCCCGGGACAACAAGAGACCCAGTACTTC
NA	TRBD1	TRBV19	TRBJ1-1	CASSIVGARGTGEGTEAFF	TGTGCCAGTAGTATAGTCGGGGCACGAGGGACAGGGGAGGGAACTGAAGCTTTCTTT
NA	NA	TRBV13	TRBJ2-4	CASSLGQGAKNIQYF	TGTGCCAGCAGCTTAGGACAGGGAGCCAAAAACATTCAGTACTTC
NA	NA	TRBV7-8	TRBJ2-3	CASSSGFTDTQYF	TGTGCCAGCAGCTCAGGGTTTACAGATACGCAGTATTTT
NA	NA	TRBV7-2	TRBJ1-5	CASSLAATGNQPQHF	TGTGCCAGCAGCTTAGCGGCGACAGGTAATCAGCCCCAGCATTTT
NA	TRBD1	TRBV30	TRBJ1-1	CAWSGQGVIAFF	TGTGCCTGGTCCGGACAGGGGGTTATTGCTTTCTTT
NA	TRBD2	TRBV4-1	TRBJ2-3	CASSQPVRGGSTDTQYF	TGCGCCAGCAGCCAACCTGTCCGGGGAGGGTCTACAGATACGCAGTATTTT
NA	TRBD1	TRBV7-9	TRBJ1-6	CASSRDRDNSPLHF	TGTGCCAGCAGCCGGGACAGGGATAATTCACCCCTCCACTTT
NA	TRBD1	TRBV4-3	TRBJ1-2	CASSVAQGAFGYTF	TGCGCCAGCAGCGTGGCCCAGGGGGCTTTCGGCTACACCTTC
NA	NA	TRBV7-9	TRBJ1-4	CASSLTQGTNEKLFF	TGTGCCAGCAGCTTAACCCAGGGGACTAATGAAAAACTGTTTTTT
NA	TRBD2	TRBV14	TRBJ2-7	CASSHPGRLAGADEQYF	TGTGCCAGCAGCCACCCGGGGAGACTAGCGGGGGCAGACGAGCAGTACTTC
NA	TRBD1	TRBV13	TRBJ2-7	CASSPPGQGAYEQYF	TGTGCCAGCAGCCCTCCGGGACAGGGGGCCTACGAGCAGTACTTC
once	TRBD2	TRBV10-3	TRBJ2-2	CAISSGTSGGATGELFF	TGTGCCATCAGCTCCGGGACTAGCGGGGGGGCAACCGGGGAGCTGTTTTTT
NA	NA	TRBV5-4	TRBJ2-7	CASSLMTGPYEQYF	TGTGCCAGCAGCTTGATGACAGGCCCCTACGAGCAGTACTTC
NA	NA	TRBV5-4	TRBJ1-2	CAITRGGVPGYTF	TGTGCCATAACCCGAGGGGGTGTCCCTGGCTACACCTTC
NA	TRBD2	TRBV7-9	TRBJ2-3	CASSLVSGGVADTQYF	TGTGCCAGCAGCTTAGTCAGCGGGGGGGTGGCAGATACGCAGTATTTT
NA	TRBD1	TRBV19	TRBJ1-2	CASRRQGRQNYGYTF	TGTGCCAGTAGACGACAGGGGCGGCAAAACTATGGCTACACCTTC
few	NA	TRBV5-4	TRBJ2-2	CASSQGLNTGELFF	TGTGCCAGCAGTCAGGGATTGAACACCGGGGAGCTGTTTTTT
NA	NA	TRBV7-3	TRBJ2-3	CASSPRTADTQYF	TGTGCCAGCAGCCCGCGGACAGCAGATACGCAGTATTTT
NA	TRBD1	TRBV5-8	TRBJ1-4	CASSRGQGNEKLFF	TGTGCCAGCAGTCGAGGACAGGGTAATGAAAAACTGTTTTTT
NA	TRBD1	TRBV27	TRBJ1-4	CARGQGTTNEKLFF	TGTGCCAGAGGACAGGGGACAACTAATGAAAAACTGTTTTTT
few	NA	TRBV30	TRBJ2-1	CAWSEVSSYNEQFF	TGTGCCTGGAGTGAAGTCAGTTCCTACAATGAGCAGTTCTTC
NA	TRBD1	TRBV5-4	TRBJ1-4	CASSRQGVGEKLFF	TGTGCCAGCAGCCGACAGGGAGTTGGCGAAAAACTGTTTTTT
once	TRBD2	TRBV10-3	TRBJ2-1	CAISEALAAYNEQFF	TGTGCCATCAGTGAGGCACTAGCGGCCTACAATGAGCAGTTCTTC
NA	NA	TRBV14	TRBJ1-5	CASSSQGNQPQHF	TGTGCCAGCAGCTCACAGGGTAATCAGCCCCAGCATTTT
NA	TRBD1	TRBV4-1	TRBJ1-2	CASSQPISDRGRGYTF	TGCGCCAGCAGCCAACCTATCTCGGACAGGGGGCGCGGCTACACCTTC
NA	NA	TRBV28	TRBJ2-7	CASSPDRFSIDSYEQYF	TGTGCCAGCAGTCCTGACAGGTTCTCCATTGACTCCTACGAGCAGTACTTC
NA	NA	TRBV7-2	TRBJ1-2	CASRGQPYGYTF	TGTGCCAGCAGAGGACAGCCCTATGGCTACACCTTC
NA	NA	TRBV11-3	TRBJ1-6	CASSEINHSPLHF	TGTGCCAGCAGCGAGATCAACCATTCACCCCTCCACTTT
NA	NA	TRBV12-2	TRBJ2-3	CASRFPTGVRLAGYF	TGTGCAAGTCGCTTTCCGACAGGGGTACGACTAGCGGGGTATTTT
NA	NA	TRBV9	TRBJ2-1	CASSPTGILYNEQFF	TGTGCCAGCAGCCCAACAGGGATCCTATACAATGAGCAGTTCTTC
NA	NA	TRBV6-6	TRBJ2-1	CASSYSRGAYNEQFF	TGTGCCAGCAGTTACTCCCGGGGGGCATACAATGAGCAGTTCTTC
once	NA	TRBV30	TRBJ1-5	CAWRGARNQPQHF	TGTGCCTGGAGGGGGGCTCGGAATCAGCCCCAGCATTTT
NA	NA	TRBV27	TRBJ2-3	CASSTAGQLPTDTQYF	TGTGCCAGCAGTACCGCTGGGCAGCTGCCCACAGATACGCAGTATTTT
NA	NA	TRBV5-1	TRBJ2-1	CASRGDSYEQFF	TGCGCCAGCAGGGGTGACTCGTATGAGCAGTTCTTC
NA	NA	TRBV9	TRBJ1-2	CASGAGLITNYGYTF	TGTGCCAGCGGTGCGGGACTGATCACTAACTATGGCTACACCTTC
NA	TRBD2	TRBV7-8	TRBJ2-1	CASSLPTRLAGFRNEQFF	TGTGCCAGCAGCCTACCAACGAGACTAGCGGGATTCCGGAATGAGCAGTTCTTC
NA	NA	TRBV30	TRBJ2-2	CAWSFNGDTGELFF	TGTGCCTGGAGTTTTAACGGGGACACCGGGGAGCTGTTTTTT
NA	NA	TRBV30	TRBJ2-2	CARSTEAVNTGELFF	TGTGCAAGAAGTACGGAGGCAGTGAACACCGGGGAGCTGTTTTTT
NA	TRBD1	TRBV5-1	TRBJ1-3	CASSLGGPGQGNTIYF	TGCGCCAGCAGCTTGGGGGGACCGGGACAGGGAAACACCATATATTTT
few	TRBD2	TRBV6-4	TRBJ2-5	CASSETSVETQYF	TGTGCCAGCAGTGAGACTAGCGTAGAGACCCAGTACTTC
NA	NA	TRBV25-1	TRBJ1-2	CASSLGEGRYGYTF	TGTGCCAGCAGTTTGGGGGAGGGCCGCTATGGCTACACCTTC
NA	NA	TRBV18	TRBJ1-3	CASSPTGPSGNTIYF	TGTGCCAGCTCACCGACAGGACCCTCTGGAAACACCATATATTTT